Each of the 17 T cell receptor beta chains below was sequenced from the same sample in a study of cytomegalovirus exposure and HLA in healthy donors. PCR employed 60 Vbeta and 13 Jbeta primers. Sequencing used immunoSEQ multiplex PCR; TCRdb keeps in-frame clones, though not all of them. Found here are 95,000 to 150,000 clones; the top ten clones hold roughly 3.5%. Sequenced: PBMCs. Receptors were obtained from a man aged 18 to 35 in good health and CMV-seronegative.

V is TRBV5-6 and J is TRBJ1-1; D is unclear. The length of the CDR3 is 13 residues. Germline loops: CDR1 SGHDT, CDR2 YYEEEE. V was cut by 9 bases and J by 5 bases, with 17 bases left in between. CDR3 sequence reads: CATRLRGGTEAFF. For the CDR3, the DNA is TGTGCCACCCGTCTGAGAGGAGGGACTGAAGCTTTCTTT.

CDR3 nucleotide sequence: TGTGCCAGCAGCTCAGAATTCGGAGGGGCTGGGCGAGAGCAGTTCTTC. This codes for CASSSEFGGAGREQFF. The V call is TRBV7-9, the J call TRBJ2-1; weak D call: TRBD2 (6 bases). Trimming pared 4 bases from V and 10 bases from J, leaving 23 bases between. Per the germline V gene, CDR1 is SEHNR and CDR2 is FQNEAQ (reference sequence). This CDR3 has 16 amino acids.

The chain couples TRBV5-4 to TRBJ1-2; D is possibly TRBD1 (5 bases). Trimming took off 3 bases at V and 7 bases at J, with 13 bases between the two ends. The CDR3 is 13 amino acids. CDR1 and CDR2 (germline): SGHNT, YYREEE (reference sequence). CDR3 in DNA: TGTGCCAGCAGCTCGACAGTGGCCCCTGGCTACACCTTC. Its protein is CASSSTVAPGYTF. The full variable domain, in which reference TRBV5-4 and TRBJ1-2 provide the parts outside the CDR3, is ETGVTQSPTHLIKTRGQQVTLRCSSQSGHNTVSWYQQALGQGPQFIFQYYREEENGRGNFPPRFSGLQFPNYSSELNVNALELDDSALYLCASSSTVAPGYTFGSGTRLTVV.

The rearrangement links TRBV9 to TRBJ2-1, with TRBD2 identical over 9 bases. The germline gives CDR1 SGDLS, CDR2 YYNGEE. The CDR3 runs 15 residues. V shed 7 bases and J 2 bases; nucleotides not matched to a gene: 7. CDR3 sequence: CASSLAGDTYNEQFF. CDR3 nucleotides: TGTGCCAGCTCATTAGCGGGAGACACCTACAATGAGCAGTTCTTC. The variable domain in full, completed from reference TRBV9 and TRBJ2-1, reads DSGVTQTPKHLITATGQRVTLRCSPRSGDLSVYWYQQSLDQGLQFLIQYYNGEERAKGNILERFSAQQFPDLHSELNLSSLELGDSALYFCASSLAGDTYNEQFFGPGTRLTVL.

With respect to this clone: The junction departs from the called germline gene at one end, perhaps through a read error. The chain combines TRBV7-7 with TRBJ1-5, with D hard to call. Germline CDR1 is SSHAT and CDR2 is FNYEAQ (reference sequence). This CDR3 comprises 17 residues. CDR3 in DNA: TGTGCTAGCAGCCCAAGTTCGACGGGATATAGCAATCAGCCCCAGCATTTT. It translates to CASSPSSTGYSNQPQHF.

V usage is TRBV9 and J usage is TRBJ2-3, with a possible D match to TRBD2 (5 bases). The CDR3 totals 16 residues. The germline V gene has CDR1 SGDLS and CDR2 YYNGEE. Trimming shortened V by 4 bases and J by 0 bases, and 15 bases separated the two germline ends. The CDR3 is CASSPRTYSSTDTQYF. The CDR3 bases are TGTGCCAGCAGCCCGCGGACTTACTCTAGCACAGATACGCAGTATTTT.

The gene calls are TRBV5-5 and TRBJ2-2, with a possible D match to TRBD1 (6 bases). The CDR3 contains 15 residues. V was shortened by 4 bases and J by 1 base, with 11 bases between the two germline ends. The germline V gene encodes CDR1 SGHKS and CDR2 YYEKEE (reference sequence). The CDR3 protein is CASSQWTVNTGELFF. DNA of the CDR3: TGTGCCAGCAGCCAGTGGACAGTGAACACCGGGGAGCTGTTTTTT.

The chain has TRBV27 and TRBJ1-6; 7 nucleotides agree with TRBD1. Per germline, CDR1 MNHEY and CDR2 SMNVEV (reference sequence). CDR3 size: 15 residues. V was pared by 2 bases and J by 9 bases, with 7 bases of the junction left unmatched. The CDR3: CASSLEGARGSPLHF. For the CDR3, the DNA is TGTGCCAGCAGTTTAGAGGGGGCGCGGGGTTCACCCCTCCACTTT.

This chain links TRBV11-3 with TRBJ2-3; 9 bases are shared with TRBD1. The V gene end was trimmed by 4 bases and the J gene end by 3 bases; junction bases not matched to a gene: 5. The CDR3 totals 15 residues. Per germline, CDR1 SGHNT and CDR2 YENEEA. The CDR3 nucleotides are TGTGCCAGCAGCTCGGGACAGGGAAATACAGATACGCAGTATTTT. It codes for CASSSGQGNTDTQYF.

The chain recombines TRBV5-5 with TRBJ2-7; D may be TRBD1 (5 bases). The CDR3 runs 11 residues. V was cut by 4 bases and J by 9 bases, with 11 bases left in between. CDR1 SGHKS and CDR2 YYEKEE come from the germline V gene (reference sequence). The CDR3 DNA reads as TGTGCCAGCAGCCCCGACAGCCTGCAGTACTTC. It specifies CASSPDSLQYF.

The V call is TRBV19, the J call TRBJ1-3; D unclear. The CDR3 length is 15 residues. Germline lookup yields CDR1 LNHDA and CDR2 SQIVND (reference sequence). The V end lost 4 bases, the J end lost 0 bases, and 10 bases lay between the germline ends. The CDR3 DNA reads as TGTGCCAGTAGTAGTGGACTGACCTCTGGAAACACCATATATTTT. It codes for CASSSGLTSGNTIYF. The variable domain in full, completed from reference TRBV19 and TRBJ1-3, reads DGGITQSPKYLFRKEGQNVTLSCEQNLNHDAMYWYRQDPGQGLRLIYYSQIVNDFQKGDIAEGYSVSREKKESFPLTVTSAQKNPTAFYLCASSSGLTSGNTIYFGEGSWLTVV.

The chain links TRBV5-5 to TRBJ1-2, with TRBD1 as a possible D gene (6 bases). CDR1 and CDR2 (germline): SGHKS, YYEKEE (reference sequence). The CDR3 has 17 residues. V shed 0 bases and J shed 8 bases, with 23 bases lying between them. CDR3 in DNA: TGTGCCAGCAGCTTGGAGACAGGTACTCACCCACCGGGGGGCTACACCTTC. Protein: CASSLETGTHPPGGYTF.

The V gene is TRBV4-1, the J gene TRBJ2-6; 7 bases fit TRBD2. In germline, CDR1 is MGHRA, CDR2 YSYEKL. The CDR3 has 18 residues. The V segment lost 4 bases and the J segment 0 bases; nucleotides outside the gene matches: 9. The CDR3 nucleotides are TGCGCCAGCAGCCGCGCTAGCGGATACAGCTCTGGGGCCAACGTCCTGACTTTC. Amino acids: CASSRASGYSSGANVLTF.

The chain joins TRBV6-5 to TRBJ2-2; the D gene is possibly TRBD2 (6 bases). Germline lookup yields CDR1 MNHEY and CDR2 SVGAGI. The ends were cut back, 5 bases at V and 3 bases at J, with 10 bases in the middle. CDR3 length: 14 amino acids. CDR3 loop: CASSSREDTGELFF. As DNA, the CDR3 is TGTGCCAGCAGTAGTAGGGAGGACACCGGGGAGCTGTTTTTT.

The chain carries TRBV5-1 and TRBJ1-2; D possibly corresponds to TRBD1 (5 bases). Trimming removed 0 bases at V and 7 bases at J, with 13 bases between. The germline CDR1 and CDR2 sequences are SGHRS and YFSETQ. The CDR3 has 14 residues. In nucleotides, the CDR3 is TGCGCCAGCAGCTTGGGATGGGGGGTCGCTGGCTACACCTTC. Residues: CASSLGWGVAGYTF.

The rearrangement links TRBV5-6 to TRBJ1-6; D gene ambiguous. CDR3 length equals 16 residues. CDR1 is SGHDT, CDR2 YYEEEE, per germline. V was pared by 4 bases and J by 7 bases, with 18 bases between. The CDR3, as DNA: TGTGCCAGCAGCCTTCGAGATAGGGAGAGGAATTCACCCCTCCACTTT. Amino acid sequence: CASSLRDRERNSPLHF.

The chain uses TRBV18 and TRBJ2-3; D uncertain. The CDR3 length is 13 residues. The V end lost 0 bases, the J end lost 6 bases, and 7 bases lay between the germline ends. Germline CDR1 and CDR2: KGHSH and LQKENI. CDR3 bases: TGTGCCAGCTCACCACCAGGAGCGGATACGCAGTATTTT. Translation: CASSPPGADTQYF.